The 22 T cell receptor beta chains given below trace back to one sample, sequenced in a study of blood T cell repertoires in COVID-19. Generated by immunoSEQ multiplex PCR, the TCRdb table keeps only in-frame clones and is missing some. In the table there are 200,000 or so clones, approximately 83% of which are singletons. Sequencing used peripheral blood. The receptors were gathered from an older woman with acute or convalescent COVID-19.

The genes are TRBV7-9 and TRBJ2-3; TRBD1 is a possible D gene (6 bases). V shed 0 bases and J shed 5 bases, with 21 bases lying between them. This CDR3 is built from 18 residues. CDR1 is SEHNR and CDR2 is FQNEAQ in the germline V gene (reference sequence). The CDR3 sequence: CASSLAGGPGPSGDTQYF. The DNA for the CDR3 is TGTGCCAGCAGCTTAGCAGGGGGTCCGGGGCCGAGTGGAGATACGCAGTATTTT.

V is TRBV5-8 and J is TRBJ1-1; maybe TRBD1 (5 bases). V dropped 3 bases and J dropped 6 bases, with 21 bases sitting between them. Per the germline V gene, CDR1 is SGHTS and CDR2 is YDEGEE. The CDR3 length is 16 residues. CDR3 loop: CASSWGLGGRDPEAFF. CDR3 in DNA: TGTGCCAGCAGCTGGGGACTCGGGGGTCGTGATCCTGAAGCTTTCTTT.

This clone was recorded a few times. The CDR3 nucleotides are TGCGCCAGCAGCCCGGAACTAGCGGTCACCGGGGAGCTGTTTTTT. Translating it yields CASSPELAVTGELFF. This chain links TRBV5-1 with TRBJ2-2, with TRBD2 matching over 8 bases. The junction had 6 bases not matched to a gene; V was cut back by 4 bases and J by 4 bases. This CDR3 has 15 amino acids. Germline assignment: CDR1 SGHRS and CDR2 YFSETQ.

V gene TRBV7-3 combines with J gene TRBJ1-1, with 10 bases fitting TRBD1. This CDR3 is built from 14 residues. Germline V gene lookup returns CDR1 SGHTA and CDR2 FQGTGA. The ends lost 4 bases at V and 4 bases at J; junction bases unmatched: 3. The CDR3 DNA follows: TGTGCCAGCAGCTCGACAGGGGGCCTCACTGAAGCTTTCTTT. Its translation: CASSSTGGLTEAFF.

The gene calls are TRBV7-9 and TRBJ1-3, with no clear D. There are 15 residues in the CDR3. V was shortened by 3 bases and J by 2 bases, with 11 bases between the two germline ends. Looked up from germline, CDR1 is SEHNR and CDR2 is FQNEAQ (reference sequence). The CDR3 sequence is CASSFFSPPGNTIYF. CDR3 in DNA: TGTGCCAGCAGCTTTTTTAGTCCCCCTGGAAACACCATATATTTT.

This sequence joins TRBV28 and TRBJ1-5; possible D gene TRBD1, 6 bases. V lost 5 bases, J lost 1 base, and 12 bases lay in between. From germline, CDR1 is MDHEN and CDR2 SYDVKM. This CDR3 region has 15 residues. In DNA form, the CDR3 reads TGTGCCAGCAGTCCCTCCGACAGGAGCAATCAGCCCCAGCATTTT. Translated, it gives CASSPSDRSNQPQHF. Using reference TRBV28 and TRBJ1-5 for the parts outside the CDR3, the full variable domain is DVKVTQSSRYLVKRTGEKVFLECVQDMDHENMFWYRQDPGLGLRLIYFSYDVKMKEKGDIPEGYSVSREKKERFSLILESASTNQTSMYLCASSPSDRSNQPQHFGDGTRLSIL.

The chain joins TRBV27 to TRBJ1-1; D is undetermined. The CDR3 extends over 13 amino acids. Per the germline V gene, CDR1 is MNHEY and CDR2 is SMNVEV (reference sequence). Trimming shortened V by 5 bases and J by 3 bases, and 10 bases separated the two germline ends. DNA for the CDR3: TGTGCCAGCAGTCTTAGACACTACACTGAAGCTTTCTTT. Residues: CASSLRHYTEAFF.

V gene TRBV5-1 combines with J gene TRBJ1-1; D is uncertain. CDR3 size: 14 residues. In germline, CDR1 is SGHRS, CDR2 YFSETQ. The germline V and J ends were trimmed by 5 bases and 0 bases, with 11 bases remaining between them. Here the CDR3 DNA reads TGCGCCAGCAGTCCAGTGAGGGTGAACACTGAAGCTTTCTTT. It yields the protein CASSPVRVNTEAFF.

The V and J genes are TRBV9 and TRBJ2-2; D is perhaps TRBD2 (6 bases). The CDR3 sequence is 14 residues long. CDR1 SGDLS and CDR2 YYNGEE come from the germline V gene. V gave up 0 bases and J gave up 3 bases, with 6 bases separating them. CDR3 loop: CASSVAGDTGELFF. In DNA form, the CDR3 reads TGTGCCAGCAGCGTAGCGGGAGACACCGGGGAGCTGTTTTTT.

V gene TRBV7-8 combines with J gene TRBJ2-2, with 15 bases that match TRBD2. This CDR3 comprises 18 residues. V shed 2 bases and J 3 bases; nucleotides not matched to a gene: 4. Germline CDR1 and CDR2: SGHVS and FQNEAQ. CDR3 coding DNA: TGTGCCAGCAGCTTACGGACTAGCGGGGGGGCGGACACCGGGGAGCTGTTTTTT. It codes for CASSLRTSGGADTGELFF.

This sequence joins TRBV19 and TRBJ1-5; D may be TRBD1 (5 bases). Trimming took 4 bases from V and 4 from J, leaving 11 bases between them. Germline values: CDR1 LNHDA, CDR2 SQIVND (reference sequence). The CDR3 contains 14 residues. The CDR3 region has the DNA TGTGCCAGTAGTACAGTCGACAGTAATCAGCCCCAGCATTTT. Encoded protein: CASSTVDSNQPQHF.

The rearrangement joins TRBV7-2 to TRBJ1-4; D ambiguous. The germline V gene has CDR1 SGHTA and CDR2 FQGNSA. V lost 3 bases and J 8 bases, leaving 10 bases between the germline ends. The CDR3 length is 13 residues. CDR3 nucleotides: TGTGCCAGCAGCTTTGGAGAGAAGGAAAAACTGTTTTTT. It codes for CASSFGEKEKLFF.

The chain has TRBV7-2 and TRBJ1-6; weak D call: TRBD1 (6 bases). The germline CDR1 and CDR2 sequences are SGHTA and FQGNSA. V lost 5 bases and J lost 3, with 8 bases in between. CDR3 size: 14 residues. CDR3 residues: CASSTTGYNSPLHF. CDR3 coding DNA: TGTGCCAGCAGCACGACAGGCTATAATTCACCCCTCCACTTT. Combining the CDR3 with reference TRBV7-2 and TRBJ1-6 gives the whole variable domain GAGVSQSPSNKVTEKGKDVELRCDPISGHTALYWYRQSLGQGLEFLIYFQGNSAPDKSGLPSDRFSAERTGGSVSTLTIQRTQQEDSAVYLCASSTTGYNSPLHFGNGTRLTVT.

This chain links TRBV3-1 (or the pseudogene TRBV3-2) with TRBJ2-1; 12 bases line up with TRBD2. Per the germline V gene, CDR1 is LGHDT and CDR2 is YNNKEL (reference sequence). The CDR3 extends over 13 amino acids. J was trimmed by 13 bases and V by 3 bases; bases with no gene match: 4. CDR3 coding DNA: TGTGCCAGCAGCCATGCTAGCGGGGGGGGCCAGTTCTTC. It yields the protein CASSHASGGGQFF.

The chain combines TRBV2 with TRBJ2-4; TRBD1 might be the D (6 bases). CDR1 and CDR2 (germline): SNHLY, FYNNEI. The V and J ends lost 5 bases and 2 bases respectively, with 10 bases between them. The CDR3 spans 14 residues. In DNA, the CDR3 is TGTGCCAGCAGTCTGACAGGTACCAAAAACATTCAGTACTTC. Its protein is CASSLTGTKNIQYF.

This rearrangement joins TRBV30 to TRBJ1-2, with 9 bases lining up with TRBD1. With V trimmed by 4 bases and J by 6 bases, 6 bases remained unmatched. The CDR3 covers 13 residues. In germline, CDR1 is GTSNPN, CDR2 SVGIG (reference sequence). CDR3 region: CAWTPGQGNGYTF. The CDR3, as DNA: TGTGCCTGGACCCCTGGACAGGGGAATGGCTACACCTTC.

This chain connects TRBV21-1 to TRBJ1-2; the table assigns TRBD1, which was not confirmed against the DNA. TRBV21-1 is a pseudogene locus. The CDR3 is made up of 19 amino acids. The CDR3 loop reads CASEKGQGSLGSPNYGYTF. CDR3 in DNA: TGTGCCAGCGAAAAGGGACAGGGATCCCTTGGATCTCCCAACTATGGCTACACCTTC.

V and J are TRBV2 and TRBJ1-4; D is perhaps TRBD1 (6 bases). V lost 7 bases to trimming and J lost 8 bases, with 23 bases between them. The CDR3 sequence is 16 residues long. CDR1 and CDR2 (germline): SNHLY, FYNNEI. The CDR3 DNA reads TGTGCCAGCACACTCCAAGGCGCACAGGGCGAGGAAAAACTGTTTTTT. This encodes CASTLQGAQGEEKLFF.

The CDR3 spells CASSLDRANTEAFF. For the CDR3, the DNA is TGTGCCAGCAGCTTGGACAGGGCGAACACTGAAGCTTTCTTT. The gene calls are TRBV5-4 and TRBJ1-1; D possibly corresponds to TRBD1 (6 bases). CDR1 is SGHNT and CDR2 is YYREEE in the germline V gene (reference sequence). V lost 0 bases and J 1 base, leaving 7 bases between the germline ends. This CDR3 has 14 residues.

The chain has TRBV6-5 and TRBJ2-1; tentative D call: TRBD1 (6 bases). Germline assignment: CDR1 MNHEY and CDR2 SVGAGI. The CDR3 extends over 16 amino acids. V was shortened by 2 bases and J by 3 bases, with 14 bases between the two germline ends. CDR3 bases: TGTGCCAGCAGTTACCATCCGGGACACGGCTACAATGAGCAGTTCTTC. Translated: CASSYHPGHGYNEQFF.

The rearrangement joins TRBV4-1 to TRBJ1-1; possibly TRBD1 for D (6 bases). CDR3 length: 16 amino acids. Trimming left V 1 base short and J 4 bases short, with 16 bases between. Germline CDR1 is MGHRA and CDR2 is YSYEKL. CDR3 amino acids: CASSQGLQGSTTEAFF. The CDR3 DNA is TGCGCCAGCAGCCAAGGCCTACAGGGTTCAACCACTGAAGCTTTCTTT.

The CDR3 reads CASSQAAGGVEETQYF. CDR3 DNA sequence: TGTGCCAGCAGCCAAGCGGCAGGGGGAGTTGAAGAGACCCAGTACTTC. This chain joins TRBV4-2 and TRBJ2-5; 7 bases match TRBD1. The CDR3 is 16 amino acids. The junction had 8 bases not matched to a gene; V was cut back by 1 base and J by 3 bases. CDR1 and CDR2 (germline): LGHNA, YNFKEQ.